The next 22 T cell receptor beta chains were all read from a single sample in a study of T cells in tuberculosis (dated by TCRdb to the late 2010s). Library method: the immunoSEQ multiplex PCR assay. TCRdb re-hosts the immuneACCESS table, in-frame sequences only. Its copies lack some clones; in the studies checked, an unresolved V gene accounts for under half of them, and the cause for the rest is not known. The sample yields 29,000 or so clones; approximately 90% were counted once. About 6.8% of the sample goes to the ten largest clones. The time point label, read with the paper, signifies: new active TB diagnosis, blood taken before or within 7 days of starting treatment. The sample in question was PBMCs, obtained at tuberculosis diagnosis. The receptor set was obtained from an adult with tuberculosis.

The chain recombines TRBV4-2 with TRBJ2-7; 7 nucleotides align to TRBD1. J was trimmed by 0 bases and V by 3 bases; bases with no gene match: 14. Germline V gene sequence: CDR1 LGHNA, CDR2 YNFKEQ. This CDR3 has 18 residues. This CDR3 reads CASSQNPQGTESSYEQYF. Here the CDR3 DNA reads TGTGCCAGCAGCCAGAACCCGCAGGGGACAGAGAGCTCCTACGAGCAGTACTTC.

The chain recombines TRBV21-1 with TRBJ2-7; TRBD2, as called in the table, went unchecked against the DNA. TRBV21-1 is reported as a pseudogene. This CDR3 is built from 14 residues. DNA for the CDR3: TGTGCCAGCAGCAAAGACTCCATCTACTGCGAGCAGTACTTC. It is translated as CASSKDSIYCEQYF.

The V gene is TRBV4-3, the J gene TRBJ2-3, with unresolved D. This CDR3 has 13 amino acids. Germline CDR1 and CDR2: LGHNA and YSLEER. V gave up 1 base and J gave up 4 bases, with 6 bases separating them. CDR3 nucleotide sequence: TGCGCCAGCAGCCAAGGACACCCAGATACGCAGTATTTT. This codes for CASSQGHPDTQYF.

Here the CDR3 DNA reads TGTGCCAGCAGCCAGGGCCTACCCAGCACCGGGGAGCTGTTTTTT. Protein product: CASSQGLPSTGELFF. The chain employs TRBV6-5 and TRBJ2-2, with a possible D match to TRBD1 (5 bases). V shed 6 bases and J shed 4 bases, with 15 bases lying between them. This CDR3 region has 15 residues. Germline V lookup: CDR1 MNHEY, CDR2 SVGAGI.

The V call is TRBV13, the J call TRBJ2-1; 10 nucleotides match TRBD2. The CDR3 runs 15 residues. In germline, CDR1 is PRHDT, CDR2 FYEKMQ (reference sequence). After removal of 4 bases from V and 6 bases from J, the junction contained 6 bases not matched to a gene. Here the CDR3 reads CASSSPSGRGNEQFF. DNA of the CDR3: TGTGCCAGCAGCTCCCCTAGCGGGAGAGGCAATGAGCAGTTCTTC. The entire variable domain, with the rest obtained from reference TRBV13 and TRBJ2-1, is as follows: AAGVIQSPRHLIKEKRETATLKCYPIPRHDTVYWYQQGPGQDPQFLISFYEKMQSDKGSIPDRFSAQQFSDYHSELNMSSLELGDSALYFCASSSPSGRGNEQFFGPGTRLTVL.

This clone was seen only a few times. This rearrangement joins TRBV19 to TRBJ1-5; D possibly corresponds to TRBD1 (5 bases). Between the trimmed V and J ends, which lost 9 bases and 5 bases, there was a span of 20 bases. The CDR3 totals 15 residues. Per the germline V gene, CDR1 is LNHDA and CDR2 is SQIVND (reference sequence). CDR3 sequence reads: CASRRGEKGDQPQHF. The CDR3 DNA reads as TGTGCCAGCCGGCGGGGGGAGAAGGGCGATCAGCCCCAGCATTTT.

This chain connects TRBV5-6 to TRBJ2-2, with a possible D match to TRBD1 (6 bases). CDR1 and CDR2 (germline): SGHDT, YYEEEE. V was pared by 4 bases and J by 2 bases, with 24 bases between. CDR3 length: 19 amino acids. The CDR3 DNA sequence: TGTGCCAGCAGCGGGCTAATACAGGGCCTCAGAGGCAACACCGGGGAGCTGTTTTTT. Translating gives CASSGLIQGLRGNTGELFF.

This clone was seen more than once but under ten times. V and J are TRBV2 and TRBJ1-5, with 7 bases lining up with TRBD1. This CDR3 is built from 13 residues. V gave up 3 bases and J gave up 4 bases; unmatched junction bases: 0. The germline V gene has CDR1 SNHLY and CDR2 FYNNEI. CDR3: CASSDRGNQPQHF. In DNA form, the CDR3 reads TGTGCCAGCAGTGACAGGGGGAATCAGCCCCAGCATTTT.

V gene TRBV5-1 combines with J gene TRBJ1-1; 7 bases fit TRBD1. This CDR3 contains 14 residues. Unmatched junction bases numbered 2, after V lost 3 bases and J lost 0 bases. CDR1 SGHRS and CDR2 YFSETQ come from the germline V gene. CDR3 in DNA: TGCGCCAGCAGCTCACAGGGGCTGAACACTGAAGCTTTCTTT. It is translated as CASSSQGLNTEAFF.

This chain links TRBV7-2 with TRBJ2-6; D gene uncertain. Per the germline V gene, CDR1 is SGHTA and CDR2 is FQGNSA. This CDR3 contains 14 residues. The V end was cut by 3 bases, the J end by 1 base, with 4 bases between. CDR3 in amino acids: CASSFSSGANVLTF. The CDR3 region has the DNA TGTGCCAGCAGCTTTAGTTCTGGGGCCAACGTCCTGACTTTC.

CDR3 in DNA: TGTGCCAGCAGCCCGGGACAGGGTACCGATGGCTACACCTTC. This codes for CASSPGQGTDGYTF. V usage is TRBV7-2 and J usage is TRBJ1-2; 9 positions agree with TRBD1. There are 14 residues in the CDR3. Germline V gene lookup returns CDR1 SGHTA and CDR2 FQGNSA. The junction had 7 bases not matched to a gene; V was cut back by 5 bases and J by 6 bases.

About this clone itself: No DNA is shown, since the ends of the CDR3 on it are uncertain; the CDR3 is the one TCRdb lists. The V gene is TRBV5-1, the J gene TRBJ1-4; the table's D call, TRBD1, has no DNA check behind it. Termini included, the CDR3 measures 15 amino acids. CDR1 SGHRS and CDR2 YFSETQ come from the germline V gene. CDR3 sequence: CASSSSTGQYEKLFF.

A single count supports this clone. The CDR3 is CASTPGGSDWYGYTF. CDR3 nucleotide sequence: TGTGCCAGCACCCCAGGGGGCAGCGACTGGTATGGCTACACCTTC. V gene TRBV6-1 combines with J gene TRBJ1-2; 8 bases are shared with TRBD1. This CDR3 region has 15 residues. With 7 bases clipped from V and 5 bases from J, the junction kept 12 bases outside the gene matches. The germline CDR1 and CDR2 sequences are MNHNS and SASEGT.

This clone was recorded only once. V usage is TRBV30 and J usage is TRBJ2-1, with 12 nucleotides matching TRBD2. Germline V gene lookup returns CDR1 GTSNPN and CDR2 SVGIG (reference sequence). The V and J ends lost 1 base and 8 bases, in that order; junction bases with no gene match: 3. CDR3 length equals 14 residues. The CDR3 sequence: CAWSASGRGDEQFF. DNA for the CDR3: TGTGCCTGGAGTGCTAGCGGGAGGGGCGATGAGCAGTTCTTC.

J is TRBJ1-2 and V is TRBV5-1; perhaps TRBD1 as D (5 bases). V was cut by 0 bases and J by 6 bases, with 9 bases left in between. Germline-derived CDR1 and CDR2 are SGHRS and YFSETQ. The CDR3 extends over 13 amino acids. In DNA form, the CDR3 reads TGCGCCAGCAGCTTGGCGGGAGGGGATGGCTACACCTTC. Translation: CASSLAGGDGYTF.

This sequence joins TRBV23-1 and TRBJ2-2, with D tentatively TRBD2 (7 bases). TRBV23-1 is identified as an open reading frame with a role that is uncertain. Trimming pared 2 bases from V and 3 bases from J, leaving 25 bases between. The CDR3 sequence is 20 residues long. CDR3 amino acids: CASSQPSRIRGGVDTGELFF. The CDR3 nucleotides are TGCGCCAGCAGTCAACCCTCCCGGATCAGGGGAGGGGTGGACACCGGGGAGCTGTTTTTT.

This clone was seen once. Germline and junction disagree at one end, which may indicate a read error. The chain's CDR3 is CASGLTGTSGPWDF. The CDR3 DNA sequence: TGTGCTAGTGGTTTGACCGGGACTAGCGGCCCTTGGGATTTT. The chain recombines TRBV12-5 with TRBJ2-3, with 11 bases aligning to TRBD2. This CDR3 is built from 14 residues. Germline CDR1 is LGHNT and CDR2 is FRNRAP.

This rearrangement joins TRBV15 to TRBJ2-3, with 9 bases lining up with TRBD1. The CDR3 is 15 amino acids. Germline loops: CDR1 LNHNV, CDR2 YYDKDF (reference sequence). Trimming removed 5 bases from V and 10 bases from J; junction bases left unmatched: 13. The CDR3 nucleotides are TGTGCCACCAGCGCCCTGGACAGGGGTGCTCAGGCGCAGTATTTT. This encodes CATSALDRGAQAQYF.

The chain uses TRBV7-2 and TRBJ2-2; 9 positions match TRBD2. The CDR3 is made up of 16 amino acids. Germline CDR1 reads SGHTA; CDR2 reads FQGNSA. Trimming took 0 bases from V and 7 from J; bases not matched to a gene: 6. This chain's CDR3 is CASSLATSGRDGELFF. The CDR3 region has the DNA TGTGCCAGCAGCTTAGCGACTAGCGGTCGCGACGGGGAGCTGTTTTTT.

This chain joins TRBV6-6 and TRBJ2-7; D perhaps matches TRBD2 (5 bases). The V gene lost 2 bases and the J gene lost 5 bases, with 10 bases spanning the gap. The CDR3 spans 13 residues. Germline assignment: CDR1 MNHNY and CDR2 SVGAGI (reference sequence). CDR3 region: CASSYRGNHEQYF. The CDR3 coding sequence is TGTGCCAGCAGTTACCGAGGGAACCACGAGCAGTACTTC.

CDR3 coding DNA: TGTGCCAGCAGCTTAGGGGACTTTAAATCCTACGAGCAGTACTTC. This translates into CASSLGDFKSYEQYF. J is TRBJ2-7 and V is TRBV11-2, with D perhaps matching TRBD2 (6 bases). The germline V gene encodes CDR1 SGHAT and CDR2 FQNNGV. This CDR3 region has 15 residues. Trimming left V 1 base short and J 1 base short, with 11 bases between.

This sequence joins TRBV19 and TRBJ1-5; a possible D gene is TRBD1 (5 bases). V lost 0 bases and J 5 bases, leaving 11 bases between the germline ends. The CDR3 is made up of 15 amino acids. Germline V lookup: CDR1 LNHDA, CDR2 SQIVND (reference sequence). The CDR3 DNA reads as TGTGCCAGTAGTATAGAAGGGGCAGATGATCAGCCCCAGCATTTT. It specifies CASSIEGADDQPQHF.